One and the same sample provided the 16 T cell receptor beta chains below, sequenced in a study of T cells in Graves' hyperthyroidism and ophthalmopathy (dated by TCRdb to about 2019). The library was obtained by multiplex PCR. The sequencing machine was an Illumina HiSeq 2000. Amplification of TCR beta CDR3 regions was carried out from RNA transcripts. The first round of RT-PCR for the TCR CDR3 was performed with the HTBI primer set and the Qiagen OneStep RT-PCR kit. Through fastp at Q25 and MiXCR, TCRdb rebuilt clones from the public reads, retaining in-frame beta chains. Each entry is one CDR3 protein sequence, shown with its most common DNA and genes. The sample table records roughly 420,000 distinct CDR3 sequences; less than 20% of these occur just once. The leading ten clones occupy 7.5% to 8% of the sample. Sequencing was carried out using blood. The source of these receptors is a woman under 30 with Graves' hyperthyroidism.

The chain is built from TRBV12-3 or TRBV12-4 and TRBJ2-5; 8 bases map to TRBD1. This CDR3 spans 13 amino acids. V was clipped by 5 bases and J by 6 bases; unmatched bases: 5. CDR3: CASSTGDRKTQYF. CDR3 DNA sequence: TGTGCCAGCAGTACAGGGGACAGGAAGACCCAGTACTTC.

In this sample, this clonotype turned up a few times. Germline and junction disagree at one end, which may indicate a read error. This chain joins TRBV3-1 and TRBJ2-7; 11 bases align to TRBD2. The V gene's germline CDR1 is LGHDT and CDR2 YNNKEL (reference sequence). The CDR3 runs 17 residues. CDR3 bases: TGCGCCAGCAGCCAAGAGGGGACTAGCGGTCCCCAGGGCGAGCAGTACTTC. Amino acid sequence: CASSQEGTSGPQGEQYF.

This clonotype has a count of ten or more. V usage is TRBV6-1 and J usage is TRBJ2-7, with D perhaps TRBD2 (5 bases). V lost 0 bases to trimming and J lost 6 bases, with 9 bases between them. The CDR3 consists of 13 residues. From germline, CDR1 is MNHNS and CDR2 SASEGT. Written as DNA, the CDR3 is TGTGCCAGCAGTGAAGCGGGAGTCATCGAGCAGTACTTC. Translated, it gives CASSEAGVIEQYF.

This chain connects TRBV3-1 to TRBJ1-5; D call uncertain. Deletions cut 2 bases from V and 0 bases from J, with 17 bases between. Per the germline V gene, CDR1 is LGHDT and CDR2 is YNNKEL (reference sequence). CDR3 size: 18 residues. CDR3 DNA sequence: TGTGCCAGCAGCCAAAATAGGCCGGAAAGTTTTAGCAATCAGCCCCAGCATTTT. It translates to CASSQNRPESFSNQPQHF.

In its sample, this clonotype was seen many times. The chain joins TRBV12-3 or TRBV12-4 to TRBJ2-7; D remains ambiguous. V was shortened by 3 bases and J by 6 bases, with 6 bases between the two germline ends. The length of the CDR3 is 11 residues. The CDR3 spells CASSFTGEQYF. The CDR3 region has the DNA TGTGCCAGCAGTTTCACGGGCGAGCAGTACTTC.

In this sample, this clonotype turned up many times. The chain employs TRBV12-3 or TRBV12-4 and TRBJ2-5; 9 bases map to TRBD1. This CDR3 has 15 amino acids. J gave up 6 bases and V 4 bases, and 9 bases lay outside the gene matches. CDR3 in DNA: TGTGCCAGCAGTTCGTTGGACAGGGGCTCGAAGACCCAGTACTTC. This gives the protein CASSSLDRGSKTQYF.

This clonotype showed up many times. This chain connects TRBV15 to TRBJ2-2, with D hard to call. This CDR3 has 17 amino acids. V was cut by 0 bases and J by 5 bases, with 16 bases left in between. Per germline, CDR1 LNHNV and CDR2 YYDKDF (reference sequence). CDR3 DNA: TGTGCCACCAGCAGAGATAGGGTGGCGGCTCGGACCGGGGAGCTGTTTTTT. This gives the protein CATSRDRVAARTGELFF.

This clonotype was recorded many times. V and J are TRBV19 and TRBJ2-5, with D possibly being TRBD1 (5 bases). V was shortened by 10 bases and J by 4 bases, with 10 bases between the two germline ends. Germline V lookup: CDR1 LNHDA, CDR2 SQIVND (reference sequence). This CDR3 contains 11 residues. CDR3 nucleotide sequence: TGTGCCACCCAGGGTGGAGAGACCCAGTACTTC. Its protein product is CATQGGETQYF.

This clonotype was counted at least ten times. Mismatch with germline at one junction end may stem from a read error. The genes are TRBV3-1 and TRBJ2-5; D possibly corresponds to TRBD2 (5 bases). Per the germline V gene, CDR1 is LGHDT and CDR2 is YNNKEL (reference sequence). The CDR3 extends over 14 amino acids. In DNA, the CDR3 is TGTGCCAGCAGCCAAGGGACTGCCGCCGAAGGTCTCCACTTC. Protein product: CASSQGTAAEGLHF.

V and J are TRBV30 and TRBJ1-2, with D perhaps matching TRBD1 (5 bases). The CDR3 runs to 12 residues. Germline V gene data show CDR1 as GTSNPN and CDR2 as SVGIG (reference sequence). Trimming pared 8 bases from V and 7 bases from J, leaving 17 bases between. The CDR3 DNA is TGTGCCGCAGCCAGAAGGGGCGGTGGCTACACCTTC. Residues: CAAARRGGGYTF.

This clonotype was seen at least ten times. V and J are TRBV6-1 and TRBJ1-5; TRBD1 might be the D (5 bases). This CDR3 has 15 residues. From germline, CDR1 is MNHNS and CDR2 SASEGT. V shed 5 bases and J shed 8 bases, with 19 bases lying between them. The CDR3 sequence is CASSPRQIELEPQHF. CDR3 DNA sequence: TGTGCCAGCAGTCCAAGACAGATAGAGCTGGAGCCCCAGCATTTT.

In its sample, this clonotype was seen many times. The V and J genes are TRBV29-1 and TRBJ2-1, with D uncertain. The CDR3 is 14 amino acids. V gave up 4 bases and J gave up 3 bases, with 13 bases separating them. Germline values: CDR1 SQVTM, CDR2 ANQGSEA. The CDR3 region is CSVGVTPGYNEQFF. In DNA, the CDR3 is TGCAGCGTTGGAGTTACCCCGGGCTACAATGAGCAGTTCTTC.

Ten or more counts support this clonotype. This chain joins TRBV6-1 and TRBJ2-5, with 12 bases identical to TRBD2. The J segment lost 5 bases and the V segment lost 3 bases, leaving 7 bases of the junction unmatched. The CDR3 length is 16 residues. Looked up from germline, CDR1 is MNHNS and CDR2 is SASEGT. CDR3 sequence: CASSEGLAGLKETQYF. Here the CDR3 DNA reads TGTGCCAGCAGTGAGGGACTAGCGGGTCTCAAGGAGACCCAGTACTTC.

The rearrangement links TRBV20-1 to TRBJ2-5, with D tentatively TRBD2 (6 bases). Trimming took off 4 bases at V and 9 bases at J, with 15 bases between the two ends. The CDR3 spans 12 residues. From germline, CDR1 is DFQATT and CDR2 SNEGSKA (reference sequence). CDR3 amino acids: CSANPPSGAQYF. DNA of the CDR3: TGCAGTGCTAACCCCCCGTCGGGGGCCCAGTACTTC.

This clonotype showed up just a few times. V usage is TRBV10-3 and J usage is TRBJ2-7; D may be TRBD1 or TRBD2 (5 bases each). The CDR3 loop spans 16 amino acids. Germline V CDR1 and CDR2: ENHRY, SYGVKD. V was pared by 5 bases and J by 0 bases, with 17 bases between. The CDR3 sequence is CAISLRDGISSYEQYF. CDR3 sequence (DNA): TGTGCCATCAGTCTGAGGGACGGAATTAGCTCCTACGAGCAGTACTTC.

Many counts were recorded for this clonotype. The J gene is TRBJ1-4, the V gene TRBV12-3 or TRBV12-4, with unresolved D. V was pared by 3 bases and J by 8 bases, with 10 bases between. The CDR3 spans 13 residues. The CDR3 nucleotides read TGTGCCAGCAGTTTGAGTAGGAAAGAAAAACTGTTTTTT. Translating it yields CASSLSRKEKLFF.